The 27 T cell receptor beta chains presented below share a single source sample, sequenced in a study of T cell changes during pregnancy in multiple sclerosis. Sequencing used immunoSEQ multiplex PCR; TCRdb keeps in-frame clones, though not all of them. This sample has around 31,000 clones, with over 75% found just once. The material was CD8+ T cells from peripheral blood mononuclear cells, obtained in the second trimester of pregnancy. These receptors came from a female donor with multiple sclerosis, enrolled in a pregnancy study.

The chain uses TRBV5-4 and TRBJ2-7, with a tentative D call TRBD1 (6 bases). The CDR3 extends over 15 amino acids. Germline V gene lookup returns CDR1 SGHNT and CDR2 YYREEE (reference sequence). With 0 bases removed from V and 0 bases from J, the gap between germline ends came to 10 bases. As DNA, the CDR3 is TGTGCCAGCAGCTTGGTGGGGGCCAGCTCCTACGAGCAGTACTTC. It codes for CASSLVGASSYEQYF. Using reference TRBV5-4 and TRBJ2-7 for the parts outside the CDR3, the full variable domain is ETGVTQSPTHLIKTRGQQVTLRCSSQSGHNTVSWYQQALGQGPQFIFQYYREEENGRGNFPPRFSGLQFPNYSSELNVNALELDDSALYLCASSLVGASSYEQYFGPGTRLTVT.

The rearrangement uses TRBV18 and TRBJ2-1; TRBD1 matches at 8 bases. This CDR3 region has 15 residues. V shed 1 base and J 3 bases; nucleotides not matched to a gene: 2. Germline values: CDR1 KGHSH, CDR2 LQKENI. The CDR3, as DNA: TGTGCCAGCTCACCACGACAGGGGTGCTACAATGAGCAGTTCTTC. It codes for CASSPRQGCYNEQFF.

The genes are TRBV14 and TRBJ2-1, with a weak D call TRBD2 (5 bases). V dropped 5 bases and J dropped 4 bases, with 12 bases sitting between them. Germline V gives CDR1 SGHDN, CDR2 FVKESK. The CDR3 covers 14 residues. CDR3 region: CASSWSGSYNEQFF. CDR3 nucleotide sequence: TGTGCCAGCAGCTGGTCGGGGAGTTACAATGAGCAGTTCTTC.

The chain carries TRBV11-2 and TRBJ2-7, with 7 bases aligning to TRBD2. Germline V gene sequence: CDR1 SGHAT, CDR2 FQNNGV. This CDR3 comprises 13 residues. V shed 4 bases, J shed 3 bases, and the junction held 3 bases outside the gene matches. The DNA of the CDR3 is TGTGCCAGCAGCTCTGAGCGGGGCTACGAGCAGTACTTC. It yields the protein CASSSERGYEQYF. The full variable domain, completed using reference TRBV11-2 and TRBJ2-7, is EAGVAQSPRYKIIEKRQSVAFWCNPISGHATLYWYQQILGQGPKLLIQFQNNGVVDDSQLPKDRFSAERLKGVDSTLKIQPAKLEDSAVYLCASSSERGYEQYFGPGTRLTVT.

The V call is TRBV9, the J call TRBJ2-1; D possibly corresponds to TRBD2 (5 bases). The CDR3 loop spans 12 amino acids. The germline V and J ends were trimmed by 0 bases and 10 bases, with 8 bases remaining between them. CDR1 SGDLS and CDR2 YYNGEE come from the germline V gene. CDR3 loop: CASSVVLGEQFF. CDR3 DNA: TGTGCCAGCAGCGTAGTACTAGGCGAGCAGTTCTTC.

This chain joins TRBV2 and TRBJ1-2, with 8 bases matching TRBD1. This CDR3 is built from 14 residues. Trimming at V came to 8 bases and at J to 4 bases, leaving 9 bases not matched to a gene. Germline-derived CDR1 and CDR2 are SNHLY and FYNNEI. The DNA for the CDR3 is TGTGCCAGCGGGACAGGCCGCCCTGCCTATGGCTACACCTTC. It translates to CASGTGRPAYGYTF.

V usage is TRBV6-6 and J usage is TRBJ2-2; possibly TRBD2 for D (6 bases). The CDR3 contains 12 residues. The germline V and J ends were trimmed by 8 bases and 5 bases, with 9 bases remaining between them. Germline V gene sequence: CDR1 MNHNY, CDR2 SVGAGI (reference sequence). The CDR3 spells CASGLATGELFF. The CDR3 region has the DNA TGTGCCAGCGGGCTAGCGACCGGGGAGCTGTTTTTT.

The chain combines TRBV7-9 with TRBJ2-1; tentative D call: TRBD2 (6 bases). Trimming took off 7 bases at V and 0 bases at J, with 19 bases between the two ends. Germline V gene data show CDR1 as SEHNR and CDR2 as FQNEAQ (reference sequence). The CDR3 consists of 17 residues. The CDR3 DNA reads TGTGCCAGCACTTCCGAGGAGGGCTCGGGCTCCTACAATGAGCAGTTCTTC. Its protein product is CASTSEEGSGSYNEQFF.

The V and J genes are TRBV19 and TRBJ2-1, with TRBD2 as a possible D gene (6 bases). The CDR3 is 12 residues long. V was shortened by 10 bases and J by 5 bases, with 12 bases between the two germline ends. CDR1 and CDR2 (germline): LNHDA, SQIVND (reference sequence). DNA for the CDR3: TGTGCCACCGGGGACTTTGACAATGAGCAGTTCTTC. Protein product: CATGDFDNEQFF.

The J gene is TRBJ2-7, the V gene TRBV28; 8 bases are shared with TRBD1. The CDR3 is 12 amino acids. Looked up from germline, CDR1 is MDHEN and CDR2 is SYDVKM. Trimming cost V 5 bases and J 6 bases; bases outside gene matches: 3. The DNA for the CDR3 is TGTGCCAGCAGTCACGACAGGGGCGAGCAGTACTTC. It is translated as CASSHDRGEQYF.

This clone was counted a few times. The chain links TRBV28 to TRBJ2-5, with 11 bases that match TRBD2. Germline CDR1 and CDR2: MDHEN and SYDVKM. CDR3 length: 17 amino acids. J lost 0 bases, V lost 2 bases, and 5 bases had no gene match. CDR3 coding DNA: TGTGCCAGCAGTTTAATCCCTAGCGGGAGGTACCAAGAGACCCAGTACTTC. This encodes CASSLIPSGRYQETQYF.

The chain links TRBV28 to TRBJ2-3; 8 nucleotides agree with TRBD2. Trimming cost V 5 bases and J 2 bases; bases outside gene matches: 6. Germline CDR1 and CDR2: MDHEN and SYDVKM. This CDR3 is 15 amino acids long. This chain's CDR3 is CASSILAGFTDTQYF. CDR3 in DNA: TGTGCCAGCAGTATATTAGCGGGGTTCACAGATACGCAGTATTTT.

This chain uses TRBV7-9 with TRBJ2-1; no firm D call. The CDR3 consists of 13 residues. Trimming cost V 2 bases and J 7 bases, with 9 bases left between them. Germline lookup yields CDR1 SEHNR and CDR2 FQNEAQ (reference sequence). The DNA for the CDR3 is TGTGCCAGCAGCTTACGGATCGGGAATGAGCAGTTCTTC. Amino acid sequence: CASSLRIGNEQFF.

This chain joins TRBV5-1 and TRBJ2-7, with D perhaps matching TRBD2 (6 bases). CDR1 and CDR2 (germline): SGHRS, YFSETQ. This CDR3 is built from 15 residues. V gave up 2 bases and J gave up 6 bases, with 18 bases separating them. For the CDR3, the DNA is TGCGCCAGCAGCTTAAAGGGCGGGAAGGCTCGCGAGCAGTACTTC. Translation gives CASSLKGGKAREQYF.

The CDR3 nucleotides read TGTGCCAGCAGCCCTCCGACTAGCGATACCTACAATGAGCAGTTCTTC. Protein product: CASSPPTSDTYNEQFF. This chain connects TRBV9 to TRBJ2-1; TRBD2 aligns across 8 bases. From germline, CDR1 is SGDLS and CDR2 YYNGEE. The CDR3 spans 16 residues. Trimming at V came to 4 bases and at J to 2 bases, leaving 8 bases not matched to a gene.

This chain links TRBV30 with TRBJ2-1, with 14 bases aligning to TRBD2. V trimming: 2 bases; J trimming: 3 bases; junction bases outside the gene matches: 9. This CDR3 is built from 18 residues. Germline CDR1 reads GTSNPN; CDR2 reads SVGIG (reference sequence). In DNA, the CDR3 is TGTGCCTGGAGTTCGGGACTAGCGGGAGATGCTGACTACAATGAGCAGTTCTTC. Its protein product is CAWSSGLAGDADYNEQFF.

V usage is TRBV6-5 and J usage is TRBJ2-7; TRBD1 aligns across 11 bases. V dropped 6 bases and J dropped 7; count of bases not matched to a gene: 11. The germline V gene has CDR1 MNHEY and CDR2 SVGAGI. CDR3 length: 15 amino acids. CDR3 residues: CASSSPGQGVWEQYF. The CDR3 coding sequence is TGTGCCAGCAGCTCCCCGGGACAGGGGGTATGGGAGCAGTACTTC.

This clone is a singleton in its sample. The chain couples TRBV29-1 to TRBJ2-4, with D unresolved. Trimming stripped 3 bases from V and 8 bases from J, with 8 bases between. The germline CDR1 and CDR2 sequences are SQVTM and ANQGSEA. This CDR3 spans 11 amino acids. This CDR3 reads CSVDVGDIQYF. As DNA, the CDR3 is TGCAGCGTTGATGTAGGAGACATTCAGTACTTC.

The rearrangement uses TRBV7-6 and TRBJ1-4; tentative D call: TRBD1 (5 bases). V was cut by 0 bases and J by 5 bases, with 10 bases left in between. The CDR3 has 15 amino acids. CDR1 is SGHVS and CDR2 is FNYEAQ in the germline V gene. This chain's CDR3 is CASSLADSSNEKLFF. CDR3 in DNA: TGTGCCAGCAGCTTAGCCGACAGCTCCAATGAAAAACTGTTTTTT.

V is TRBV6-5 and J is TRBJ1-5, with D tentatively TRBD1 (6 bases). This CDR3 spans 15 amino acids. Germline assignment: CDR1 MNHEY and CDR2 SVGAGI. V was clipped by 2 bases and J by 4 bases, with 12 bases between them. CDR3 region: CASSYGYQGNQPQHF. The CDR3 nucleotides are TGTGCCAGCAGTTACGGGTACCAGGGGAATCAGCCCCAGCATTTT.

The rearrangement joins TRBV27 to TRBJ2-1; D may be TRBD2 (5 bases). Germline V gene data show CDR1 as MNHEY and CDR2 as SMNVEV (reference sequence). The V and J ends lost 3 bases and 2 bases respectively, with 11 bases between them. CDR3 length equals 15 residues. DNA for the CDR3: TGTGCCAGCAGTTTGTGGACTGGAGCCTACAATGAGCAGTTCTTC. Residues: CASSLWTGAYNEQFF.

The V and J genes are TRBV5-1 and TRBJ2-7; TRBD2 agrees at 16 bases. This CDR3 is built from 17 residues. Losses at the gene ends were 3 bases for V and 3 bases for J; bases not matched to a gene: 6. Germline-derived CDR1 and CDR2 are SGHRS and YFSETQ. CDR3 DNA: TGCGCCAGCAGCTCGGGACTAGCGGGAGGGAACTTCTACGAGCAGTACTTC. It encodes CASSSGLAGGNFYEQYF.

The V call is TRBV7-9, the J call TRBJ1-1; D gene uncertain. Germline CDR1 SEHNR, CDR2 FQNEAQ (reference sequence). Deletions cut 2 bases from V and 0 bases from J, with 7 bases between. CDR3 size: 14 residues. CDR3 bases: TGTGCCAGCAGCTTACCCCAGTTGAACACTGAAGCTTTCTTT. Translating it yields CASSLPQLNTEAFF.

The chain carries TRBV4-1 and TRBJ2-4, with TRBD1 as a possible D gene (6 bases). Germline-derived CDR1 and CDR2 are MGHRA and YSYEKL. This CDR3 comprises 16 residues. The V and J ends lost 0 bases and 5 bases respectively, with 14 bases between them. The CDR3 loop is CASSQDVMAGENIQYF. CDR3 bases: TGCGCCAGCAGCCAAGATGTTATGGCAGGGGAAAACATTCAGTACTTC.

The chain recombines TRBV27 with TRBJ1-5, with 7 bases identical to TRBD1. Trimming cost V 6 bases and J 5 bases; bases outside gene matches: 7. CDR1 MNHEY and CDR2 SMNVEV come from the germline V gene (reference sequence). There are 14 residues in the CDR3. As DNA, the CDR3 is TGTGCCAGCAGAAAACAGGGGTCATATCAGCCCCAGCATTTT. The encoded protein is CASRKQGSYQPQHF.

The gene calls are TRBV13 and TRBJ2-1; D is undetermined. The germline V gene encodes CDR1 PRHDT and CDR2 FYEKMQ (reference sequence). The CDR3 spans 12 residues. V was cut by 6 bases and J by 3 bases, with 6 bases left in between. The chain's CDR3 is CASRRIYNEQFF. The CDR3 nucleotides are TGTGCCAGCAGGCGGATCTACAATGAGCAGTTCTTC.

The chain has TRBV4-1 and TRBJ1-2; TRBD1 matches at 8 bases. Losses at the gene ends were 1 base for V and 4 bases for J; bases not matched to a gene: 2. The germline V gene encodes CDR1 MGHRA and CDR2 YSYEKL. The CDR3 is 14 amino acids. The CDR3 nucleotides are TGCGCCAGCAGCCAAGTTGGGACAGGCTATGGCTACACCTTC. Encoded protein: CASSQVGTGYGYTF.